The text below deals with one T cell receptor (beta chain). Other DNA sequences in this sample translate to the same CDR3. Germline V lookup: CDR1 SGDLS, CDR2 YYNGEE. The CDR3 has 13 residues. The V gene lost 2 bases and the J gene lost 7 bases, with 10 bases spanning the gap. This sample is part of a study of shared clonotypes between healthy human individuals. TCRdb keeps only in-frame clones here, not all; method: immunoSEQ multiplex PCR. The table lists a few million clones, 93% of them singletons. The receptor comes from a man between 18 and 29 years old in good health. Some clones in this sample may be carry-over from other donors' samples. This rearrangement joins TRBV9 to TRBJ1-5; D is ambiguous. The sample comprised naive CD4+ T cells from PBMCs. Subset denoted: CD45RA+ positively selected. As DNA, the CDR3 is TGTGCCAGCAGCGTTGGGCCGGGGCAGCCCCAGCATTTT. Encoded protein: CASSVGPGQPQHF.